This TCR beta chain was captured in a study of metastatic and nonmetastatic thyroid tumors. Study-level information: The comparison covered peripheral blood and tumor or nodule tissue in malignant and benign thyroid patients.

About this clone itself: As yet, its antigen is unknown.

Overall study results and limits: Reports indicated that malignant thyroid tumors showed significantly higher TCR beta diversity than benign nodules did, in blood and tumor.

Not a single patient had been given any form of treatment at any point before undergoing thyroid surgery. Per the authors' pipeline: Built for papillary thyroid cancer, a distant-metastasis classifier drew on CDR3 differences across clinicopathological groups. TCRdb recomputed clones from the PCR reads via MiXCR. These V and J calls rely on TCRdb rather than the paper's analysis. The sample yields about 5,200 clones, under 30% seen once. V was clipped by 0 bases and J by 6 bases, with 12 bases between them. The CDR3 length is 15 residues. Germline V gives CDR1 MGHRA, CDR2 YSYEKL. This receptor was identified in a female donor with papillary thyroid cancer or a benign thyroid nodule (not recorded which). Some clones in this sample may be carry-over from other donors' samples. Sequenced: adjacent normal tissue. The rearrangement uses TRBV4-1 and TRBJ2-4; no firm D call. The DNA for the CDR3 is TGCGCCAGCAGCCAAGATTTCCGGATCGTAAACATTCAGTACTTC. Translation gives CASSQDFRIVNIQYF.